A selection of T cell receptor beta chains follows, all from one sample in a study of blood T cell repertoires in COVID-19. The method was immunoSEQ multiplex PCR; TCRdb's version includes in-frame clones alone and lacks a portion of them. The data contain 150,000 to 200,000 clones, 75% to 85% of them seen just once; the ten biggest clones take up 1.5%. The sequenced sample was peripheral blood. Receptor source: a human donor in a cohort sampled during active COVID-19. Each CDR3 is given with its conserved first and last residue. The D gene is left open where the match is weak. Clone size appears in some rows only: once, few, many, or a class for an expanded clone.

J gene: TRBJ1-1; D gene: NA; V gene: TRBV6-2/TRBV6-3; clone size: NA; CDR3 protein: CASSPTGWTEAFF; CDR3 DNA: TGTGCCAGCAGCCCTACAGGTTGGACTGAAGCTTTCTTT
J gene: TRBJ2-3; D gene: TRBD2; V gene: TRBV28; clone size: NA; CDR3 protein: CASSSSTSVDTQYF; CDR3 DNA: TGTGCCAGCAGTTCGTCGACTAGCGTGGATACGCAGTATTTT
J gene: TRBJ2-2; D gene: NA; V gene: TRBV5-1; clone size: NA; CDR3 protein: CASSADNTNTGELFF; CDR3 DNA: TGCGCCAGCAGCGCGGACAATACAAACACCGGGGAGCTGTTTTTT
J gene: TRBJ2-5; D gene: TRBD2; V gene: TRBV9; clone size: NA; CDR3 protein: CASSATSGQETQYF; CDR3 DNA: TGTGCCAGCAGCGCGACTAGCGGACAAGAGACCCAGTACTTC
J gene: TRBJ2-5; D gene: TRBD1; V gene: TRBV29-1; clone size: NA; CDR3 protein: CSVGWTGGETQYF; CDR3 DNA: TGCAGCGTTGGGTGGACAGGGGGAGAGACCCAGTACTTC
J gene: TRBJ2-7; D gene: NA; V gene: TRBV7-2; clone size: NA; CDR3 protein: CASSRTSRSEQYF; CDR3 DNA: TGTGCCAGCAGTCGAACTAGCCGCAGCGAGCAGTACTTC
J gene: TRBJ2-7; D gene: NA; V gene: TRBV27; clone size: NA; CDR3 protein: CASSRSRGWYEQYF; CDR3 DNA: TGTGCCAGCAGTCGATCAAGAGGATGGTACGAGCAGTACTTC
J gene: TRBJ1-1; D gene: TRBD1; V gene: TRBV9; clone size: NA; CDR3 protein: CASSVLTGGMNTEAFF; CDR3 DNA: TGTGCCAGCAGCGTATTGACAGGGGGTATGAACACTGAAGCTTTCTTT
J gene: TRBJ2-7; D gene: NA; V gene: TRBV3-1/TRBV3-2; clone size: NA; CDR3 protein: CASSRLYEQYF; CDR3 DNA: TGTGCCAGCAGCCGACTCTACGAGCAGTACTTC
J gene: TRBJ2-7; D gene: TRBD2; V gene: TRBV7-9; clone size: NA; CDR3 protein: CASNRESGRPSEQYF; CDR3 DNA: TGTGCCAGCAACCGAGAGAGCGGGAGGCCGAGCGAGCAGTACTTC
J gene: TRBJ2-7; D gene: NA; V gene: TRBV12-3/TRBV12-4; clone size: NA; CDR3 protein: CASSLRQVYEQYF; CDR3 DNA: TGTGCCAGCAGTTTAAGGCAGGTGTACGAGCAGTACTTC
J gene: TRBJ1-2; D gene: NA; V gene: TRBV3-1/TRBV3-2; clone size: NA; CDR3 protein: CASSQAPGDYGYTF; CDR3 DNA: TGTGCCAGCAGCCAAGCCCCCGGGGACTATGGCTACACCTTC
J gene: TRBJ1-1; D gene: NA; V gene: TRBV27; clone size: NA; CDR3 protein: CASSLQGSPEAFF; CDR3 DNA: TGTGCCAGCAGTTTACAGGGAAGCCCTGAAGCTTTCTTT
J gene: TRBJ1-5; D gene: TRBD1; V gene: TRBV28; clone size: NA; CDR3 protein: CASVGGVGQPQHF; CDR3 DNA: TGTGCCAGCGTAGGGGGCGTGGGTCAGCCCCAGCATTTT
J gene: TRBJ2-2; D gene: TRBD1; V gene: TRBV19; clone size: NA; CDR3 protein: CASSIPRQGGSGELFF; CDR3 DNA: TGTGCCAGTAGTATACCCCGACAGGGGGGCTCCGGGGAGCTGTTTTTT
J gene: TRBJ2-1; D gene: TRBD2; V gene: TRBV27; clone size: once; CDR3 protein: CASSSGLAGTHYNEQFF; CDR3 DNA: TGTGCCAGCAGTTCAGGACTAGCGGGGACCCACTACAATGAGCAGTTCTTC
J gene: TRBJ2-7; D gene: NA; V gene: TRBV5-6; clone size: NA; CDR3 protein: CASSHTDKTYEQYF; CDR3 DNA: TGTGCCAGCAGCCACACGGACAAGACCTACGAGCAGTACTTC
J gene: TRBJ1-3; D gene: NA; V gene: TRBV7-3; clone size: NA; CDR3 protein: CASSLMPTEGNTIYF; CDR3 DNA: TGTGCCAGCAGCTTAATGCCCACAGAAGGAAACACCATATATTTT
J gene: TRBJ2-3; D gene: TRBD1; V gene: TRBV19; clone size: NA; CDR3 protein: CASSTRTGADTQYF; CDR3 DNA: TGTGCCAGTAGTACCAGGACAGGGGCAGATACGCAGTATTTT
J gene: TRBJ1-1; D gene: NA; V gene: TRBV25-1; clone size: NA; CDR3 protein: CASLTDSKAFF; CDR3 DNA: TGTGCCAGCCTGACAGATTCTAAAGCTTTCTTT
J gene: TRBJ1-1; D gene: NA; V gene: TRBV12-3/TRBV12-4; clone size: NA; CDR3 protein: CASRAEENTEAFF; CDR3 DNA: TGTGCCAGCAGAGCGGAGGAGAACACTGAAGCTTTCTTT
J gene: TRBJ2-3; D gene: TRBD1; V gene: TRBV7-2; clone size: NA; CDR3 protein: CASRSSRDRFYTQYF; CDR3 DNA: TGTGCCAGCAGGTCAAGCCGGGACAGGTTCTATACGCAGTATTTT
J gene: TRBJ2-2; D gene: TRBD2; V gene: TRBV3-1/TRBV3-2; clone size: NA; CDR3 protein: CASSQGYGSGTNTGELFF; CDR3 DNA: TGTGCCAGCAGCCAAGGCTACGGAAGCGGGACCAACACCGGGGAGCTGTTTTTT
J gene: TRBJ2-5; D gene: NA; V gene: TRBV24-1; clone size: NA; CDR3 protein: CATSDTHSSFMGETQYF; CDR3 DNA: TGTGCCACCAGTGATACTCACTCTAGCTTTATGGGGGAGACCCAGTACTTC
J gene: TRBJ1-3; D gene: NA; V gene: TRBV7-6; clone size: NA; CDR3 protein: CASSLGGTSGNTIYF; CDR3 DNA: TGTGCCAGCAGCTTGGGGGGTACCTCTGGAAACACCATATATTTT
J gene: TRBJ2-3; D gene: TRBD2; V gene: TRBV2; clone size: NA; CDR3 protein: CASRRPGLAGQASTDTQYF; CDR3 DNA: TGTGCCAGCAGGCGCCCGGGACTAGCGGGACAAGCCAGCACAGATACGCAGTATTTT
J gene: TRBJ2-3; D gene: TRBD1; V gene: TRBV11-1; clone size: few; CDR3 protein: CASSLGQGSTDTQYF; CDR3 DNA: TGTGCCAGCAGCTTAGGACAGGGAAGCACAGATACGCAGTATTTT
J gene: TRBJ2-1; D gene: TRBD2; V gene: TRBV7-3; clone size: NA; CDR3 protein: CASSLTFAGGPNEQFF; CDR3 DNA: TGTGCCAGCAGCTTAACTTTTGCGGGAGGGCCAAATGAGCAGTTCTTC
J gene: TRBJ2-7; D gene: TRBD1; V gene: TRBV27; clone size: NA; CDR3 protein: CASSRTGVFYEQYF; CDR3 DNA: TGTGCCAGCAGTAGGACAGGCGTATTTTACGAGCAGTACTTC
J gene: TRBJ2-2; D gene: TRBD1; V gene: TRBV2; clone size: NA; CDR3 protein: CASSSPQGDTGELFF; CDR3 DNA: TGTGCCAGCAGTTCCCCACAGGGGGACACCGGGGAGCTGTTTTTT
J gene: TRBJ1-1; D gene: NA; V gene: TRBV7-8; clone size: once; CDR3 protein: CASSETGGANTEAFF; CDR3 DNA: TGTGCCAGCAGCGAGACCGGAGGGGCGAACACTGAAGCTTTCTTT
J gene: TRBJ1-3; D gene: NA; V gene: TRBV7-6; clone size: few; CDR3 protein: CASSSAEAGGNTIYF; CDR3 DNA: TGTGCCAGCAGCTCAGCGGAAGCGGGCGGAAACACCATATATTTT
J gene: TRBJ2-7; D gene: TRBD1; V gene: TRBV3-1/TRBV3-2; clone size: NA; CDR3 protein: CASSNRGEQYF; CDR3 DNA: TGTGCCAGCAGTAACAGGGGCGAGCAGTACTTC
J gene: TRBJ1-5; D gene: NA; V gene: TRBV7-2; clone size: NA; CDR3 protein: CASSATGIRNQPQHF; CDR3 DNA: TGTGCCAGCAGCGCAACAGGGATCAGGAATCAGCCCCAGCATTTT
J gene: TRBJ1-3; D gene: NA; V gene: TRBV5-6; clone size: NA; CDR3 protein: CASSLGRGDTIYF; CDR3 DNA: TGTGCCAGCAGCTTGGGACGGGGGGACACCATATATTTT
J gene: TRBJ1-2; D gene: TRBD1; V gene: TRBV3-1/TRBV3-2; clone size: NA; CDR3 protein: CASSPDRGGHGYTF; CDR3 DNA: TGTGCCAGCAGCCCGGACAGGGGAGGACATGGCTACACCTTC
J gene: TRBJ2-7; D gene: TRBD1; V gene: TRBV3-1/TRBV3-2; clone size: few; CDR3 protein: CASSRDRVNEQYF; CDR3 DNA: TGTGCCAGCAGTCGGGACAGGGTTAACGAGCAGTACTTC
J gene: TRBJ2-7; D gene: NA; V gene: TRBV29-1; clone size: NA; CDR3 protein: CSVEELALRGQYF; CDR3 DNA: TGCAGCGTTGAAGAACTCGCCTTACGGGGGCAGTACTTC
J gene: TRBJ1-6; D gene: TRBD1; V gene: TRBV7-9; clone size: NA; CDR3 protein: CASSQGQGNSPLHF; CDR3 DNA: TGTGCCAGCAGCCAGGGACAGGGAAATTCACCCCTCCACTTT